These T cell receptor beta chains were read from a single sample in a study of blood T cell repertoires in COVID-19. Only in-frame clones appear in the TCRdb table, and some are missing; sequencing was by immunoSEQ multiplex PCR. The sample holds roughly 100,000 clones, 70% to 90% seen once. Sequencing used peripheral blood. The origin of the receptors is a middle-aged man with active COVID-19. Both conserved end residues are part of each CDR3. D genes are given only for firm matches. Clone size, where shown, is once, few, many, or a class for clones that have expanded.

D gene | clone size | J gene | V gene | CDR3 protein | CDR3 DNA
. | once | TRBJ1-5 | TRBV12-3/TRBV12-4 | CASSFPGDQPQHF | TGTGCCAGCAGTTTCCCAGGGGATCAGCCCCAGCATTTT
TRBD1 | . | TRBJ1-1 | TRBV27 | CASRDPGQGGTEAFF | TGTGCCAGCAGGGACCCGGGACAGGGTGGAACTGAAGCTTTCTTT
TRBD2 | . | TRBJ2-3 | TRBV3-1/TRBV3-2 | CASSQDAPGLVTDTQYF | TGTGCCAGCAGCCAAGATGCTCCGGGACTAGTTACAGATACGCAGTATTTT
. | . | TRBJ1-2 | TRBV5-5 | CASSLGTASYGYTF | TGTGCCAGCAGCTTGGGGACAGCCAGCTATGGCTACACCTTC
TRBD2 | . | TRBJ2-5 | TRBV4-1 | CASSLAGPGTSGQETQYF | TGCGCCAGCAGCCTCGCTGGACCCGGGACTAGCGGGCAAGAGACCCAGTACTTC
. | . | TRBJ1-4 | TRBV5-5 | CASSYAGVEKLFF | TGTGCCAGCAGCTACGCAGGGGTGGAAAAACTGTTTTTT
TRBD1 | . | TRBJ2-7 | TRBV13 | CASSLFAGGYEQYF | TGTGCCAGCAGCTTATTCGCAGGGGGCTACGAGCAGTACTTC
TRBD1 | . | TRBJ1-1 | TRBV20-1 | CSASRQGVSNTEAFF | TGCAGTGCTAGTCGACAGGGGGTATCGAACACTGAAGCTTTCTTT
TRBD1 | . | TRBJ2-7 | TRBV6-6 | CASSLGQGVYEQYF | TGTGCCAGCAGTCTAGGACAGGGGGTCTACGAGCAGTACTTC
. | . | TRBJ1-5 | TRBV18 | CASSPTAGGGDQPQHF | TGTGCCAGCTCACCTACGGCTGGAGGGGGGGATCAGCCCCAGCATTTT
. | once | TRBJ1-4 | TRBV11-2 | CASSPRGEKLFF | TGTGCCAGCAGCCCGCGCGGGGAAAAACTGTTTTTT
. | . | TRBJ2-2 | TRBV15 | CATSTTDWNTGELFF | TGTGCCACCAGCACCACGGACTGGAACACCGGGGAGCTGTTTTTT
. | . | TRBJ1-4 | TRBV19 | CASSVQRVGFNEKLFF | TGTGCCAGTAGTGTTCAGAGGGTAGGATTTAATGAAAAACTGTTTTTT
TRBD1 | . | TRBJ2-1 | TRBV30 | CAWRDRGRSYNEQFF | TGTGCCTGGCGGGACAGGGGCAGATCCTACAATGAGCAGTTCTTC
. | . | TRBJ1-3 | TRBV12-3/TRBV12-4 | CASSLWGGNTIYF | TGTGCCAGCAGTTTGTGGGGCGGAAACACCATATATTTT
TRBD1 | . | TRBJ1-1 | TRBV10-3 | CAINKGQQVNTEAFF | TGTGCCATCAACAAGGGACAGCAAGTGAACACTGAAGCTTTCTTT
. | once | TRBJ2-1 | TRBV18 | CASSPPTESYNEQFF | TGTGCCAGCTCACCACCGACAGAATCCTACAATGAGCAGTTCTTC
TRBD2 | . | TRBJ2-1 | TRBV19 | CASSIGRLAGGPGNEQFF | TGTGCCAGTAGTATAGGCCGTCTAGCGGGGGGCCCTGGGAATGAGCAGTTCTTC
TRBD1 | . | TRBJ2-2 | TRBV12-3/TRBV12-4 | CASSYRGAGELFF | TGTGCCAGCAGTTACAGGGGGGCCGGGGAGCTGTTTTTT
. | . | TRBJ1-2 | TRBV6-5 | CASSFSYGYTF | TGTGCCAGCAGTTTTAGCTATGGCTACACCTTC
TRBD2 | . | TRBJ2-1 | TRBV9 | CASSLGTSGVYNEQFF | TGTGCCAGCAGCTTAGGGACTAGCGGGGTCTACAATGAGCAGTTCTTC
TRBD2 | . | TRBJ2-3 | TRBV4-3 | CASSQGLAGFTDTQYF | TGCGCCAGCAGCCAAGGACTAGCGGGCTTCACAGATACGCAGTATTTT
. | few | TRBJ2-7 | TRBV6-6 | CASDGDSYEQYF | TGTGCCAGCGATGGAGACTCCTACGAGCAGTACTTC